Shown below are 30 T cell receptor beta chains from a single sample sequenced in a study of blood T cell repertoires in COVID-19. Libraries were prepared by immunoSEQ multiplex PCR; TCRdb keeps only in-frame clonotypes and omits some of them. The repertoire includes roughly 200,000 clones, 70% to 90% of them detected once, and 10% to 15% sits in the top ten. Material for sequencing was peripheral blood. Source of these receptors: a woman younger than 30 who had recovered from COVID-19.

This clone was found a few times. J is TRBJ1-2 and V is TRBV18; tentative D call: TRBD1 (6 bases). Germline V gene data show CDR1 as KGHSH and CDR2 as LQKENI. The CDR3 spans 16 residues. The V end was cut by 3 bases, the J end by 3 bases, with 17 bases between. CDR3 in DNA: TGTGCCAGCTCACCGCGTCCCGGGACATCCTACTATGGCTACACCTTC. Translated: CASSPRPGTSYYGYTF.

The chain recombines TRBV24-1 with TRBJ2-2, with D possibly being TRBD1 (6 bases). The CDR3 is 15 residues long. The V and J ends lost 5 bases and 2 bases respectively, with 11 bases between them. CDR1 is KGHDR and CDR2 is SFDVKD in the germline V gene. As DNA, the CDR3 is TGTGCCACCAGTGGACGGGACACAAACACCGGGGAGCTGTTTTTT. Amino acid sequence: CATSGRDTNTGELFF.

V is TRBV14 and J is TRBJ2-1; perhaps TRBD1 as D (6 bases). CDR3 length: 13 residues. Germline-derived CDR1 and CDR2 are SGHDN and FVKESK. Trimming removed 4 bases at V and 8 bases at J, with 12 bases between. CDR3 nucleotide sequence: TGTGCCAGCAGCCTACAGGGTACGGATGAGCAGTTCTTC. Translating gives CASSLQGTDEQFF.

V and J are TRBV2 and TRBJ1-5, with 10 bases identical to TRBD1. CDR1 is SNHLY, CDR2 FYNNEI, per germline. The J segment lost 4 bases and the V segment lost 11 bases, leaving 11 bases of the junction unmatched. This CDR3 is 15 amino acids long. The CDR3 nucleotides read TGTGCCGCCGCCCTTGGGACAGGGGAAAATCAGCCCCAGCATTTT. It encodes CAAALGTGENQPQHF.

This clone was seen a single time. V is TRBV28 and J is TRBJ1-3, with 8 bases identical to TRBD1. V lost 2 bases, J lost 3 bases, and 6 bases stayed unmatched. Germline V gene lookup returns CDR1 MDHEN and CDR2 SYDVKM. This CDR3 has 16 amino acids. DNA of the CDR3: TGTGCCAGCAGTTTAAGGCAGGGGGCGGGTGGAAACACCATATATTTT. As protein: CASSLRQGAGGNTIYF. Full variable domain (outside the CDR3, taken from reference TRBV28 and TRBJ1-3): DVKVTQSSRYLVKRTGEKVFLECVQDMDHENMFWYRQDPGLGLRLIYFSYDVKMKEKGDIPEGYSVSREKKERFSLILESASTNQTSMYLCASSLRQGAGGNTIYFGEGSWLTVV.

The chain carries TRBV9 and TRBJ1-3; D is perhaps TRBD1 (6 bases). Trimming cost V 0 bases and J 0 bases, with 10 bases left between them. Germline CDR1 and CDR2: SGDLS and YYNGEE. The CDR3 has 16 amino acids. The CDR3 loop reads CASSVVGANSGNTIYF. The CDR3 coding sequence is TGTGCCAGCAGCGTAGTGGGGGCCAACTCTGGAAACACCATATATTTT.

The chain links TRBV5-1 to TRBJ2-5; D possibly corresponds to TRBD1 (5 bases). Trimming left V 0 bases short and J 2 bases short, with 14 bases between. CDR1 is SGHRS, CDR2 YFSETQ, per germline. The CDR3 length is 16 residues. The CDR3 spells CASSLDGHMSQETQYF. CDR3 in DNA: TGCGCCAGCAGCTTGGATGGACATATGTCACAAGAGACCCAGTACTTC.

The chain employs TRBV6-5 and TRBJ2-5; unclear D gene. CDR1 is MNHEY, CDR2 SVGAGI, per germline. Trimming removed 4 bases from V and 1 base from J, with 4 bases in between. The CDR3 loop spans 12 amino acids. CDR3 DNA sequence: TGTGCCAGCAGTTCGTTCCAAGAGACCCAGTACTTC. It encodes CASSSFQETQYF.

This sequence joins TRBV5-1 and TRBJ2-7, with a possible D match to TRBD1 (5 bases). Between the trimmed V and J ends, which lost 0 bases and 9 bases, there was a span of 10 bases. There are 12 residues in the CDR3. Germline assignment: CDR1 SGHRS and CDR2 YFSETQ. CDR3 protein: CASSLDRSAQYF. CDR3 nucleotide sequence: TGCGCCAGCAGCTTGGACAGGTCGGCGCAGTACTTC.

The V call is TRBV9, the J call TRBJ2-1; 11 bases fit TRBD2. Germline V gives CDR1 SGDLS, CDR2 YYNGEE. The junction had 13 bases not matched to a gene; V was cut back by 2 bases and J by 15 bases. This CDR3 contains 15 residues. The CDR3 protein is CASSVDIGLAGTRFF. The CDR3 DNA is TGTGCCAGCAGCGTGGACATTGGACTAGCGGGTACTCGGTTCTTC.

Turning to this clone: A read error may account for a junction end that differs from germline. The rearrangement uses TRBV7-6 and TRBJ1-2, with D possibly TRBD1 on 5 matching bases. This CDR3 contains 14 residues. Looked up from germline, CDR1 is SGHVS and CDR2 is FNYEAQ. As DNA, the CDR3 is TGTGCCAGCAGTTTAGGGGCGTTTTCGATCGGCTACACCTTC. It codes for CASSLGAFSIGYTF.

V and J are TRBV19 and TRBJ2-1; 9 bases align to TRBD2. Trimming removed 4 bases from V and 9 bases from J; junction bases left unmatched: 4. Germline V lookup: CDR1 LNHDA, CDR2 SQIVND (reference sequence). There are 13 residues in the CDR3. The CDR3 here is CASSRREGTEQFF. CDR3 nucleotide sequence: TGTGCCAGTAGTAGGCGGGAGGGCACTGAGCAGTTCTTC.

This chain links TRBV19 with TRBJ2-1, with TRBD2 as a possible D gene (5 bases). V was shortened by 6 bases and J by 3 bases, with 9 bases between the two germline ends. Germline CDR1 LNHDA, CDR2 SQIVND (reference sequence). The CDR3 has 13 residues. CDR3 nucleotides: TGTGCCAGTAGAGCCCGGGACTACAATGAGCAGTTCTTC. Translation: CASRARDYNEQFF.

V is TRBV25-1 and J is TRBJ2-7; the match to TRBD1 covers 9 bases. This CDR3 is built from 13 residues. Germline loops: CDR1 MGHDK, CDR2 SYGVNS. Unmatched junction bases numbered 3, after V lost 3 bases and J lost 6 bases. DNA of the CDR3: TGTGCCAGCAGTGACCGACAGGGGGGCGAGCAGTACTTC. Translating it yields CASSDRQGGEQYF.

The chain combines TRBV15 with TRBJ2-1, with 8 bases that match TRBD2. Per germline, CDR1 LNHNV and CDR2 YYDKDF (reference sequence). There are 17 residues in the CDR3. J gave up 1 base and V 0 bases, and 5 bases lay outside the gene matches. The CDR3 DNA follows: TGTGCCACCAGCAGAGATCTCGGCGGGAGGTCCTACAATGAGCAGTTCTTC. Translated, it gives CATSRDLGGRSYNEQFF.

The V call is TRBV28, the J call TRBJ1-5, with 11 bases lining up with TRBD1. The ends lost 3 bases at V and 6 bases at J; junction bases unmatched: 4. Germline V gene sequence: CDR1 MDHEN, CDR2 SYDVKM. CDR3 length equals 15 residues. CDR3 loop: CASSFLGQGGQPQHF. In DNA, the CDR3 is TGTGCCAGCAGTTTTTTGGGACAGGGGGGTCAGCCCCAGCATTTT.

This clone was seen only a few times. This chain links TRBV11-2 with TRBJ2-3; TRBD2 is a possible D gene (5 bases). CDR1 SGHAT and CDR2 FQNNGV come from the germline V gene. The V end was cut by 1 base, the J end by 2 bases, with 13 bases between. The CDR3 covers 16 residues. CDR3 amino acids: CASSLGFGRYTDTQYF. The CDR3 DNA sequence: TGTGCCAGCAGCTTAGGATTTGGGAGATACACAGATACGCAGTATTTT.

This clone was observed a single time. The chain carries TRBV4-1 and TRBJ2-7, with 8 nucleotides matching TRBD2. This CDR3 has 17 residues. Germline-derived CDR1 and CDR2 are MGHRA and YSYEKL. Germline trimming cut 0 bases from V and 7 bases from J; bases unmatched to any gene: 14. The CDR3 coding sequence is TGCGCCAGCAGCCAAGAGTTGTCCCCAGCGGGAGTCCGTGAGCAGTACTTC. Translation gives CASSQELSPAGVREQYF.

The CDR3, as DNA: TGTGCCACCAAAAGGGACAGCGATCCCTACGAGCAGTACTTC. This encodes CATKRDSDPYEQYF. J is TRBJ2-7 and V is TRBV6-5; TRBD1 aligns across 7 bases. Germline V gene lookup returns CDR1 MNHEY and CDR2 SVGAGI. The CDR3 has 14 amino acids. V was pared by 10 bases and J by 2 bases, with 11 bases of the junction left unmatched.

The chain couples TRBV6-1 to TRBJ1-2; 9 positions match TRBD1. There are 14 residues in the CDR3. V shed 7 bases, J shed 7 bases, and the junction held 10 bases outside the gene matches. Germline V gives CDR1 MNHNS, CDR2 SASEGT. The CDR3 is CASNPGQGFSGYTF. The CDR3 DNA sequence: TGTGCCAGCAACCCGGGACAGGGATTCAGTGGCTACACCTTC.

J is TRBJ2-1 and V is TRBV24-1; 11 nucleotides align to TRBD2. The V segment lost 5 bases and the J segment 7 bases; nucleotides outside the gene matches: 3. The V gene's germline CDR1 is KGHDR and CDR2 SFDVKD. The CDR3 has 14 residues. The CDR3 DNA reads as TGTGCCACCAGTGGACTAGCGGGAAGTAATGAGCAGTTCTTC. Translating gives CATSGLAGSNEQFF.

CDR3 sequence: CASTGRGEQYF. DNA for the CDR3: TGCGCCAGCACCGGCAGAGGCGAGCAGTACTTC. This chain links TRBV5-1 with TRBJ2-7; D is undetermined. Deletions cut 6 bases from V and 6 bases from J, with 10 bases between. CDR3 length: 11 residues. Looked up from germline, CDR1 is SGHRS and CDR2 is YFSETQ.

This clone was recorded only once. The chain joins TRBV9 to TRBJ2-1, with TRBD2 matching 8 bases. This CDR3 spans 16 amino acids. J gave up 7 bases and V 0 bases, and 9 bases lay outside the gene matches. The germline CDR1 and CDR2 sequences are SGDLS and YYNGEE. The CDR3 here is CASSVVGVASGNEQFF. CDR3 DNA sequence: TGTGCCAGCAGCGTAGTAGGTGTGGCTAGCGGGAATGAGCAGTTCTTC.

This clone was counted a single time. This chain uses TRBV13 with TRBJ2-7, with TRBD2 identical over 12 bases. V lost 4 bases to trimming and J lost 6 bases; unmatched junction nucleotides: 7. Germline CDR1 PRHDT, CDR2 FYEKMQ (reference sequence). The CDR3 covers 15 residues. CDR3 coding DNA: TGTGCCAGCAGCTCCCGACTAGCGGGAGCGCTCGAGCAGTACTTC. Protein: CASSSRLAGALEQYF.

The chain recombines TRBV5-6 with TRBJ2-3; a weak D match, TRBD2 (6 bases). CDR1 is SGHDT, CDR2 YYEEEE, per germline. The V end lost 2 bases, the J end lost 8 bases, and 18 bases lay between the germline ends. This CDR3 spans 15 amino acids. CDR3 DNA: TGTGCCAGCAGCTTCCGATCCAGCGGGCAGATTACGCAGTATTTT. This gives the protein CASSFRSSGQITQYF.

The chain joins TRBV5-8 to TRBJ1-4, with 12 bases lining up with TRBD1. V was pared by 4 bases and J by 4 bases, with 5 bases of the junction left unmatched. Looked up from germline, CDR1 is SGHTS and CDR2 is YDEGEE. This CDR3 contains 16 residues. The CDR3 DNA reads TGTGCCAGCAGCGGGGGACAGGGGGCGGTTAATGAAAAACTGTTTTTT. Residues: CASSGGQGAVNEKLFF.

This chain connects TRBV7-3 to TRBJ2-5; 8 positions agree with TRBD2. Germline loops: CDR1 SGHTA, CDR2 FQGTGA. With V trimmed by 5 bases and J by 0 bases, 11 bases remained unmatched. The CDR3 runs to 17 residues. The CDR3 DNA is TGTGCCAGCAGCCTAGTACCGGGACTAGAGTACCAAGAGACCCAGTACTTC. It yields the protein CASSLVPGLEYQETQYF.

The genes are TRBV25-1 and TRBJ1-4; D gene uncertain. CDR1 and CDR2 (germline): MGHDK, SYGVNS. V lost 2 bases, J lost 2 bases, and 6 bases lay in between. CDR3 length: 14 residues. In nucleotides, the CDR3 is TGTGCCAGCAGTGAAGGAGGGACTAATGAAAAACTGTTTTTT. Encoded protein: CASSEGGTNEKLFF.

This clone has only a few counts. The V call is TRBV24-1, the J call TRBJ2-2; TRBD1 agrees at 10 bases. CDR1 and CDR2 (germline): KGHDR, SFDVKD. With 6 bases clipped from V and 4 bases from J, the junction kept 10 bases outside the gene matches. The CDR3 is made up of 17 amino acids. The CDR3 DNA sequence: TGTGCCACCAGTAAACGATGGGACAGGGGAGGCACCGGGGAGCTGTTTTTT. Amino acid sequence: CATSKRWDRGGTGELFF.

The chain has TRBV12-5 and TRBJ1-3, with D unclear. V lost 1 base to trimming and J lost 1 base, with 5 bases between them. CDR3 length equals 14 residues. Germline loops: CDR1 LGHNT, CDR2 FRNRAP. The CDR3: CASGLGPSGNTIYF. CDR3 in DNA: TGTGCTAGTGGTTTGGGGCCGTCTGGAAACACCATATATTTT.